The source of this TCR beta chain is a study of T cell responses to AZD1222 COVID-19 vaccine. Notes on the study in general: Baseline seropositives among AZD1222 recipients totaled only 5 to 7. Distributed over spike, vaccine-associated CD4 TCRs predominated at 160-218 and 743-854.

This CDR3 is 17 amino acids long. CDR1 and CDR2 (germline): LNHDA, SQIVND (reference sequence). With 0 bases clipped from V and 6 bases from J, the junction kept 9 bases outside the gene matches. About this clone itself: Its matching antigen is unknown.

The data were produced by immunoSEQ multiplex PCR, yet TCRdb's version contains in-frame clones alone and is incomplete. The sample carries about 120,000 clones, just over 85% recorded once. Sequencing used peripheral blood, obtained on day 0 of AZD1222 vaccination. V and J are TRBV19 and TRBJ2-4; 9 bases map to TRBD2. The receptor comes from an adult in good health. The CDR3: CASSIEMASGERNIQYF. The CDR3 DNA reads as TGTGCCAGTAGTATAGAGATGGCTAGCGGGGAGAGAAACATTCAGTACTTC.